Listed below are T cell receptor beta chains from one sample, sequenced in a study of naive and memory T cell subsets. From the 5' RACE reads, TCRdb called clonotypes with MiXCR, one entry per CDR3 protein. This repertoire shows just over 25,000 distinct CDR3 sequences, less than 25% found once; its top ten account for around 1.9%. All receptors derive from a female donor in good health. The CDR3 runs from the conserved cysteine through the conserved F or W. The D gene is left open where the match is weak. Expanded clones get a size class; other rows say once, few or many, or leave the size out.

J gene	V gene	clone size	D gene	CDR3 protein	CDR3 DNA
TRBJ2-1	TRBV7-2	few	.	CASSLGVHNEQFF	TGTGCCAGCAGCTTAGGGGTCCACAATGAGCAGTTCTTC
TRBJ1-2	TRBV29-1	few	.	CSVDKGGYNYGYTF	TGCAGCGTTGATAAAGGAGGGTACAACTATGGCTACACCTTC
TRBJ1-2	TRBV2	many	.	CASSEDRVNYGYTF	TGTGCCAGCAGTGAAGACAGGGTCAACTATGGCTACACCTTC
TRBJ1-2	TRBV29-1	few	.	CSVRGRRGYTF	TGCAGCGTCAGGGGCAGAAGAGGCTACACCTTC
TRBJ2-5	TRBV20-1	many	TRBD2	CSGVAGGRQETQYF	TGCAGTGGGGTAGCGGGGGGGCGGCAAGAGACCCAGTACTTC
TRBJ2-3	TRBV7-9	medium-sized	TRBD2	CASSPGSWTSGTDTQYF	TGTGCCAGCAGCCCAGGTTCATGGACTAGCGGCACAGATACGCAGTATTTT
TRBJ1-4	TRBV6-1	.	.	CASRGSDEKLFF	TGTGCCAGCAGAGGGTCAGATGAAAAACTGTTTTTT
TRBJ1-1	TRBV5-1	.	.	CASSLGENTEAFF	TGCGCCAGCAGCTTGGGGGAGAACACTGAAGCTTTCTTT
TRBJ2-7	TRBV29-1	few	TRBD2	CSVYGTSGSSYEQYF	TGCAGCGTCTATGGGACTAGCGGAAGCTCCTACGAGCAGTACTTC
TRBJ2-3	TRBV7-8	.	.	CASRLEGGVRTDTQYF	TGTGCCAGCAGATTGGAAGGGGGTGTAAGGACAGATACGCAGTATTTT
TRBJ2-2	TRBV20-1	few	.	CSARPFDTFTGELFF	TGCAGTGCTAGACCTTTCGACACCTTCACCGGGGAGCTGTTTTTT
TRBJ2-5	TRBV29-1	few	TRBD1	CSADRGQETQYF	TGCAGCGCCGACAGGGGGCAAGAGACCCAGTACTTC
TRBJ1-1	TRBV29-1	few	.	CSVVSGAHPSNTEAFF	TGCAGCGTTGTGTCAGGGGCCCATCCATCGAACACTGAAGCTTTCTTT
TRBJ2-1	TRBV29-1	.	.	CSVVVGGVSYNEQFF	TGCAGCGTTGTGGTCGGCGGCGTATCCTACAATGAGCAGTTCTTC
TRBJ1-1	TRBV7-9	once	.	CASSLTGRGTEAFF	TGTGCCAGCAGCTTAACGGGGCGCGGTACTGAAGCTTTCTTT
TRBJ2-1	TRBV18	.	TRBD2	CASSPGTSGYNEQFF	TGTGCCAGCTCACCCGGGACTAGCGGCTACAATGAGCAGTTCTTC
TRBJ2-1	TRBV7-7	many	.	CASSPGLLREQFF	TGTGCTAGCAGCCCTGGACTATTGAGGGAGCAGTTCTTC
TRBJ2-7	TRBV29-1	.	TRBD2	CSVGHAVIAGGPGEQYF	TGCAGCGTTGGACACGCAGTAATAGCGGGAGGGCCGGGTGAGCAGTACTTC
TRBJ2-6	TRBV5-6	few	TRBD1	CASSPLGQGIISGANVLTF	TGTGCCAGCAGCCCCCTCGGACAGGGGATTATCTCTGGGGCCAACGTCCTGACTTTC
TRBJ2-5	TRBV5-1	many	TRBD2	CASSLGLAGGGETQYF	TGCGCCAGCAGCTTGGGTCTAGCGGGAGGAGGAGAGACCCAGTACTTC
TRBJ2-7	TRBV29-1	few	TRBD1	CSVGGQGFYEQYF	TGCAGCGTTGGGGGACAGGGGTTTTACGAGCAGTACTTC
TRBJ2-1	TRBV29-1	many	.	CSVAGNEQFF	TGCAGCGTTGCCGGCAATGAGCAGTTCTTC
TRBJ1-5	TRBV10-2	medium-sized	.	CASNSQFNQPQHF	TGCGCCAGCAATAGTCAGTTCAATCAGCCCCAGCATTTT
TRBJ1-1	TRBV29-1	few	.	CSVDPNTEAFF	TGCAGCGTAGATCCGAACACTGAAGCTTTCTTT
TRBJ1-1	TRBV29-1	.	.	CSGLQGMNTEAFF	TGCAGCGGGTTACAGGGTATGAACACTGAAGCTTTCTTT
TRBJ2-7	TRBV18	few	.	CASSPPSSPGEQYF	TGTGCCAGCTCACCACCGTCTAGCCCTGGCGAGCAGTACTTC
TRBJ2-5	TRBV19	.	.	CASKYRGGETQYF	TGTGCCAGTAAATACAGGGGAGGCGAGACCCAGTACTTC
TRBJ2-1	TRBV20-1	few	TRBD2	CSAPSGGAGSYNEQFF	TGCAGTGCTCCTAGCGGGGGGGCCGGCTCCTACAATGAGCAGTTCTTC
TRBJ2-1	TRBV11-3	medium-sized	TRBD2	CASSLDSGSSYNEQFF	TGTGCCAGCAGCTTAGATAGCGGGAGTTCCTACAATGAGCAGTTCTTC
TRBJ2-4	TRBV18	many	TRBD2	CASSPSTSGAGNIQYF	TGTGCCAGCTCACCGTCGACTAGCGGGGCTGGAAACATTCAGTACTTC
TRBJ2-5	TRBV10-1	few	.	CASSVGETQYF	TGCGCCAGCAGTGTAGGGGAGACCCAGTACTTC
TRBJ2-1	TRBV19	medium-sized	TRBD2	CASRERGLLYNEQFF	TGTGCCAGTCGCGAGCGGGGGCTCCTATACAATGAGCAGTTCTTC
TRBJ1-2	TRBV29-1	many	.	CSVQSLRDGYTF	TGCAGCGTCCAATCACTCAGGGATGGCTACACCTTC